This entry lists 19 T cell receptor beta chains sequenced from one sample in a study of CD8 T cells in ankylosing spondylitis. TCRdb redid the calling of the 5' RACE reads with MiXCR, one entry per CDR3 protein. Among about 250,000 distinct CDR3 sequences listed, more than 25% were seen once. The sequenced material came from blood, either unsorted or a sorted T cell fraction (not recorded which). Receptors were obtained from a male donor with ankylosing spondylitis or in good health (not recorded which).

The CDR3 here is CASSPGLAQGEQYF. CDR3 DNA: TGTGCCAGCAGTCCGGGACTAGCTCAGGGCGAGCAGTACTTC. The rearrangement uses TRBV12-3 or TRBV12-4 and TRBJ2-7, with 9 bases identical to TRBD2. The CDR3 sequence is 14 residues long. J lost 6 bases, V lost 5 bases, and 8 bases had no gene match.

This clonotype turned up a few times. The gene calls are TRBV12-3 or TRBV12-4 and TRBJ1-6; D possibly corresponds to TRBD1 (5 bases). The CDR3 is made up of 16 amino acids. With 1 base removed from V and 6 bases from J, the gap between germline ends came to 13 bases. The CDR3 spells CASSLGTPDINSPLHF. The CDR3 DNA reads TGTGCCAGCAGTTTAGGGACCCCGGACATTAATTCACCCCTCCACTTT.

The chain joins TRBV11-2 to TRBJ2-1; 14 bases line up with TRBD2. The CDR3 spans 17 residues. V shed 5 bases, J shed 6 bases, and the junction held 9 bases outside the gene matches. Per germline, CDR1 SGHAT and CDR2 FQNNGV. The CDR3 spells CASSITRTSGGFNEQFF. For the CDR3, the DNA is TGTGCCAGCAGCATCACAAGGACTAGCGGGGGGTTCAATGAGCAGTTCTTC.

V and J are TRBV28 and TRBJ2-3; D is ambiguous. This CDR3 has 14 residues. Trimming took off 9 bases at V and 2 bases at J, with 15 bases between the two ends. Germline V gene data show CDR1 as MDHEN and CDR2 as SYDVKM. CDR3 sequence reads: CASRDRFATDTQYF. CDR3 DNA: TGTGCCAGTCGTGACCGCTTCGCCACAGATACGCAGTATTTT.

The chain has TRBV7-3 and TRBJ2-2; TRBD1 might be the D (5 bases). Between the trimmed V and J ends, which lost 6 bases and 3 bases, there was a span of 11 bases. CDR3 length equals 14 residues. The germline V gene has CDR1 SGHTA and CDR2 FQGTGA. The CDR3 region is CASRPDTYTGELFF. The CDR3 DNA reads as TGTGCCAGCAGGCCGGACACCTACACCGGGGAGCTGTTTTTT.

The chain is built from TRBV12-3 or TRBV12-4 and TRBJ2-7; TRBD2 matches at 9 bases. J was trimmed by 3 bases and V by 6 bases; bases with no gene match: 9. The CDR3 is 15 residues long. CDR3 loop: CASRISGGPLYEQYF. The CDR3 nucleotides are TGTGCCAGCAGGATCAGCGGGGGGCCTCTCTACGAGCAGTACTTC.

The DNA for the CDR3 is TGTGCCAGCGGGTTAGCGACAATATACGAGCAGTACTTC. It codes for CASGLATIYEQYF. The chain is built from TRBV11-2 and TRBJ2-7; possibly TRBD2 for D (5 bases). CDR1 is SGHAT, CDR2 FQNNGV, per germline. The CDR3 runs 13 residues. V was clipped by 8 bases and J by 4 bases, with 15 bases between them.

In its sample, this clonotype was seen a few times. The rearrangement uses TRBV24-1 and TRBJ2-2; D possibly matches TRBD1 or TRBD2 (5 bases each). This CDR3 has 16 residues. The V gene's germline CDR1 is KGHDR and CDR2 SFDVKD. Trimming pared 4 bases from V and 5 bases from J, leaving 16 bases between. The CDR3 protein is CATSETGASGTGELFF. In nucleotides, the CDR3 is TGTGCCACCAGTGAAACCGGGGCCTCGGGGACCGGGGAGCTGTTTTTT.

The chain uses TRBV4-1 and TRBJ2-3; D possibly corresponds to TRBD2 (5 bases). Trimming stripped 1 base from V and 4 bases from J, with 18 bases between. The CDR3 covers 17 residues. Germline CDR1 reads MGHRA; CDR2 reads YSYEKL. As DNA, the CDR3 is TGCGCCAGCAGCCAAGGGACCACTAGTTGGGCGCCAGATACGCAGTATTTT. Protein: CASSQGTTSWAPDTQYF.

This clonotype appeared a few times. V usage is TRBV28 and J usage is TRBJ1-5; TRBD1 agrees at 7 bases. Trimming removed 7 bases from V and 0 bases from J; junction bases left unmatched: 15. Germline CDR1 MDHEN, CDR2 SYDVKM. The CDR3 consists of 18 residues. CDR3 DNA sequence: TGTGCCAGCATCTCTCCGGGACAGACCTATTATAGCAATCAGCCCCAGCATTTT. This gives the protein CASISPGQTYYSNQPQHF.

The rearrangement joins TRBV20-1 to TRBJ1-5, with a tentative D call TRBD1 (5 bases). CDR1 is DFQATT and CDR2 is SNEGSKA in the germline V gene (reference sequence). V was pared by 5 bases and J by 7 bases, with 18 bases between. The CDR3 spans 14 residues. For the CDR3, the DNA is TGCAGTGCTTCAGAGGCAGGGAGTGACCAGCCCCAGCATTTT. Translation gives CSASEAGSDQPQHF.

This clonotype was observed a few times. The chain joins TRBV6-4 to TRBJ1-2, with D uncertain. This CDR3 region has 12 residues. The V gene's germline CDR1 is MRHNA and CDR2 SNTAGT. V lost 0 bases to trimming and J lost 7 bases, with 6 bases between them. CDR3 amino acids: CASSDSLGGYTF. The CDR3 coding sequence is TGTGCCAGCAGTGACTCTTTGGGTGGCTACACCTTC.

The CDR3 region is CASSLGRRAYNEQFF. The CDR3 DNA is TGTGCCAGCTCCCTCGGACGGCGAGCCTACAATGAGCAGTTCTTC. The chain uses TRBV18 and TRBJ2-1, with no clear D. This CDR3 region has 15 residues. Trimming took off 6 bases at V and 2 bases at J, with 14 bases between the two ends. CDR1 is KGHSH, CDR2 LQKENI, per germline. The whole variable domain, filled in from reference TRBV18 and TRBJ2-1, reads NAGVMQNPRHLVRRRGQEARLRCSPMKGHSHVYWYRQLPEEGLKFMVYLQKENIIDESGMPKERFSAEFPKEGPSILRIQQVVRGDSAAYFCASSLGRRAYNEQFFGPGTRLTVL.

The chain carries TRBV5-1 and TRBJ1-2, with D maybe TRBD1 (6 bases). V was trimmed by 4 bases and J by 2 bases, leaving 12 bases between them. In germline, CDR1 is SGHRS, CDR2 YFSETQ. This CDR3 comprises 14 residues. The CDR3 bases are TGCGCCAGCAGCCCGGGCACAGGGAACTATGGCTACACCTTC. Residues: CASSPGTGNYGYTF.

J is TRBJ2-7 and V is TRBV20-1; D is undetermined. Trimming cost V 6 bases and J 2 bases, with 11 bases left between them. CDR1 and CDR2 (germline): DFQATT, SNEGSKA (reference sequence). This CDR3 contains 12 residues. In DNA form, the CDR3 reads TGCAGTGCAAACCCGGGTACCTACGAGCAGTACTTC. This translates into CSANPGTYEQYF.

The rearrangement uses TRBV12-3 or TRBV12-4 and TRBJ2-3; TRBD1 or TRBD2 may be the D gene (5 bases each). The ends were cut back, 1 base at V and 3 bases at J, with 17 bases in the middle. This CDR3 spans 17 amino acids. CDR3 DNA sequence: TGTGCCAGCAGTTTAGTGCTAAACCTTGGGGGTACAGATACGCAGTATTTT. Translation: CASSLVLNLGGTDTQYF.

The chain employs TRBV11-2 and TRBJ2-1; tentative D call: TRBD1 (6 bases). Germline V gene data show CDR1 as SGHAT and CDR2 as FQNNGV. This CDR3 comprises 15 residues. Trimming stripped 5 bases from V and 2 bases from J, with 13 bases between. The CDR3 bases are TGTGCCAGCAGCATACTCAGGGGAACCTACAATGAGCAGTTCTTC. It encodes CASSILRGTYNEQFF.

V gene TRBV28 combines with J gene TRBJ2-2, with D possibly being TRBD1 or TRBD2 (5 bases each). Germline V gene data show CDR1 as MDHEN and CDR2 as SYDVKM. This CDR3 is built from 15 residues. V lost 5 bases, J lost 4 bases, and 14 bases lay in between. The CDR3 region is CASSRGVLGTGELFF. CDR3 DNA: TGTGCCAGCAGTCGAGGGGTGCTGGGCACCGGGGAGCTGTTTTTT.

The genes are TRBV5-5 and TRBJ1-1; a possible D gene is TRBD1 (5 bases). Germline V gene sequence: CDR1 SGHKS, CDR2 YYEKEE (reference sequence). The CDR3 is 15 amino acids. Trimming removed 4 bases at V and 1 base at J, with 14 bases between. The CDR3 loop reads CASSRGGAGNTEAFF. The CDR3 region has the DNA TGTGCCAGCAGCCGTGGCGGGGCTGGGAACACTGAAGCTTTCTTT. Variable domain in full (rest from reference TRBV5-5 and TRBJ1-1): DAGVTQSPTHLIKTRGQQVTLRCSPISGHKSVSWYQQVLGQGPQFIFQYYEKEERGRGNFPDRFSARQFPNYSSELNVNALLLGDSALYLCASSRGGAGNTEAFFGQGTRLTVV.